Listed below are T cell receptor beta chains from one sample, sequenced in a study of blood T cell repertoires in COVID-19. Repertoires were generated with immunoSEQ multiplex PCR, while TCRdb's copy carries only in-frame clones and drops some. The table records roughly 110,000 clones, 82% of them present only once. Sequencing was performed on peripheral blood. The receptors originated from a man between 65 and 85 years old with acute or convalescent COVID-19. The CDR3 runs from the conserved cysteine through the conserved F or W. Each record gives: V gene, D gene, J gene, clone size, CDR3 DNA, CDR3 protein. A D gene is named only where the DNA matches it firmly. Part of the rows lack a size; the others show once, few, many or a class for expanded clones.

TRBV5-1	TRBD1	TRBJ1-2	NA	TGCGCCAGCAGCAAGGACAGGGTGGATGGCTACACCTTC	CASSKDRVDGYTF
TRBV5-1	NA	TRBJ1-2	few	TGCGCCAGCAGCTTGGGAGGGTCCGGCGGTGGCTACACCTTC	CASSLGGSGGGYTF
TRBV28	NA	TRBJ1-2	NA	TGTGCCAGCGTTGAGTCGGGGGGAGGGGTTCTCTATGGCTACACCTTC	CASVESGGGVLYGYTF
TRBV28	NA	TRBJ1-5	NA	TGTGCCAGCAGGAAGGGGGGGCAGGTGCAGCCCCAGCATTTT	CASRKGGQVQPQHF
TRBV28	TRBD1	TRBJ2-7	once	TGTGCCAGCAGATTAGGGGGAACAGGGGCATTCTACGAGCAGTACTTC	CASRLGGTGAFYEQYF
TRBV6-6	NA	TRBJ1-5	NA	TGTGCCAGCAGACCCGGACAGATGGGGAATCAGCCCCAGCATTTT	CASRPGQMGNQPQHF
TRBV19	NA	TRBJ1-4	NA	TGTGCCAGTAGTACGGGAGCGAAAGCGTCTCGACTGTTTTTT	CASSTGAKASRLFF
TRBV20-1	NA	TRBJ1-1	NA	TGCAGTGCTCTCCAGGGCGGAGCTTTCTTT	CSALQGGAFF
TRBV6-5	NA	TRBJ1-2	NA	TGTGCCAGCAGTACCCCGGCCCAGGGAAACTATGGCTACACCTTC	CASSTPAQGNYGYTF
TRBV4-1	NA	TRBJ2-2	NA	TGCGCCAGCAGCCAAGAGCCCCAGGGGGGGAACACCGGGGAGCTGTTTTTT	CASSQEPQGGNTGELFF
TRBV28	TRBD1	TRBJ2-7	NA	TGTGCCAGCAAGGGACAGGGACCCTACGAGCAGTACTTC	CASKGQGPYEQYF
TRBV6-2/TRBV6-3	NA	TRBJ2-1	NA	TGTGCCAGCAGTTACTCGGCCGGGGTACTCTCCTACAATGAGCAGTTCTTC	CASSYSAGVLSYNEQFF
TRBV7-2	TRBD1	TRBJ1-6	NA	TGTGCCAGCAGCTTAGACAGGGGTGGTAATTCACCCCTCCACTTT	CASSLDRGGNSPLHF
TRBV11-2	TRBD1	TRBJ1-1	NA	TGTGCCAGCACCCCCACCGACAGGGGGCGAGGGAACACTGAAGCTTTCTTT	CASTPTDRGRGNTEAFF
TRBV6-6	NA	TRBJ2-2	NA	TGTGCCAGCAGTTACATACTGTCGAACACCGGGGAGCTGTTTTTT	CASSYILSNTGELFF
TRBV24-1	NA	TRBJ1-4	NA	TGTGCCACCAGTAAAGGGGGTGGTAATGAAAAACTGTTTTTT	CATSKGGGNEKLFF
TRBV5-1	TRBD2	TRBJ2-1	NA	TGCGCCAGCAGCTTGGGTGGGACTAGCGGGATACGGGAGCAGTTCTTC	CASSLGGTSGIREQFF
TRBV27	NA	TRBJ2-3	NA	TGTGCACCCTCCCAGACAGCTGCTAGCACAGATACGCAGTATTTT	CAPSQTAASTDTQYF
TRBV9	NA	TRBJ1-2	NA	TGTGCCAGCAGCACCTCGACACCCGGGGGGGGCTACACCTTC	CASSTSTPGGGYTF
TRBV6-5	TRBD1	TRBJ1-2	once	TGTGCCAGCAGTACCTCGGGACAGGGGAAAGGCTACACCTTC	CASSTSGQGKGYTF
TRBV6-6	NA	TRBJ1-5	NA	TGTGCCAGCAGTCAGAATAACAGGGCTCGTAATCAGCCCCAGCATTTT	CASSQNNRARNQPQHF
TRBV11-3	TRBD2	TRBJ2-7	NA	TGTGCCAGCAGCCAGCGGGGGGACTACGAGCAGTACTTC	CASSQRGDYEQYF
TRBV14	NA	TRBJ1-2	NA	TGTGCCAGCAGCCAAGATATGAGGGCGCGGGGCTACACCTTC	CASSQDMRARGYTF
TRBV28	NA	TRBJ1-1	NA	TGTGCCAGCAGTTTCCCACAGGGCATGAACACTGAAGCTTTCTTT	CASSFPQGMNTEAFF
TRBV7-2	NA	TRBJ1-5	few	TGTGCCAGCAGCCTCGAGACAGGACTGAGCAATCAGCCCCAGCATTTT	CASSLETGLSNQPQHF